The 10 T cell receptor beta chains reported below all come from one sample, sequenced in a study of shared clonotypes between healthy human individuals. Data came from immunoSEQ multiplex PCR; TCRdb stores just in-frame clones and leaves some out. The table lists some 1 million clones, 70% to 80% of them singletons, with nearly 1.5% in the top ten. Sample: memory CD4+ T cells sorted from blood. Subset noted: CD45RA-negative fraction. These receptors all come from a man between 18 and 35 years old in good health.

The chain links TRBV6-4 to TRBJ2-1; 8 bases align to TRBD2. CDR3 length equals 16 residues. CDR1 and CDR2 (germline): MRHNA, SNTAGT. After removal of 5 bases from V and 4 bases from J, the junction contained 10 bases not matched to a gene. The CDR3 here is CASSQPTAGVYNEQFF. CDR3 sequence (DNA): TGTGCCAGCAGTCAGCCAACAGCGGGAGTTTACAATGAGCAGTTCTTC.

V and J are TRBV10-3 and TRBJ1-2; 9 bases fit TRBD1. The germline gives CDR1 ENHRY, CDR2 SYGVKD. The CDR3 totals 12 residues. The V segment lost 8 bases and the J segment 6 bases; nucleotides outside the gene matches: 4. The CDR3 region has the DNA TGTGCCATCTATCGGGACAGGGATGGCTACACCTTC. Translated, it gives CAIYRDRDGYTF.

The chain is built from TRBV25-1 and TRBJ2-1; possible D gene TRBD2, 5 bases. The CDR3 has 13 residues. The V gene lost 9 bases and the J gene lost 2 bases, with 11 bases spanning the gap. CDR1 is MGHDK, CDR2 SYGVNS, per germline. The DNA of the CDR3 is TGTGCCAGTCAGAGGGAAACCTACAATGAGCAGTTCTTC. It encodes CASQRETYNEQFF. The full variable domain, in which reference TRBV25-1 and TRBJ2-1 provide the parts outside the CDR3, is EADIYQTPRYLVIGTGKKITLECSQTMGHDKMYWYQQDPGMELHLIHYSYGVNSTEKGDLSSESTVSRIRTEHFPLTLESARPSHTSQYLCASQRETYNEQFFGPGTRLTVL.

This rearrangement joins TRBV6-1 to TRBJ1-1; D is ambiguous. The CDR3 covers 14 residues. The germline gives CDR1 MNHNS, CDR2 SASEGT. Deletions cut 4 bases from V and 1 base from J, with 10 bases between. CDR3 protein: CASSAGYGNTEAFF. The CDR3 DNA sequence: TGTGCCAGCAGTGCGGGGTACGGGAACACTGAAGCTTTCTTT.

The table lists this clone with a few counts. V usage is TRBV6-6 and J usage is TRBJ1-2, with D unclear. Trimming removed 4 bases from V and 0 bases from J, with 9 bases in between. Germline CDR1 reads MNHNY; CDR2 reads SVGAGI (reference sequence). The CDR3 is 14 amino acids. CDR3 loop: CASSSRAANYGYTF. The CDR3 nucleotides are TGTGCCAGCAGTTCCCGAGCAGCTAACTATGGCTACACCTTC.

The chain links TRBV5-4 to TRBJ2-7; the D call may be TRBD1 or TRBD2 (6 bases each). The CDR3 consists of 13 residues. Trimming took off 1 base at V and 4 bases at J, with 9 bases between the two ends. In germline, CDR1 is SGHNT, CDR2 YYREEE (reference sequence). Here the CDR3 DNA reads TGTGCCAGCAGCTTGTGGGGGGCGTACGAGCAGTACTTC. Protein sequence: CASSLWGAYEQYF. The variable domain in full, with the rest retrieved from reference TRBV5-4 and TRBJ2-7, is ETGVTQSPTHLIKTRGQQVTLRCSSQSGHNTVSWYQQALGQGPQFIFQYYREEENGRGNFPPRFSGLQFPNYSSELNVNALELDDSALYLCASSLWGAYEQYFGPGTRLTVT.

The CDR3 loop is CASKTPPGEQYF. CDR3 nucleotides: TGTGCCAGCAAAACCCCCCCGGGTGAGCAGTACTTC. V usage is TRBV11-2 and J usage is TRBJ2-7; D not resolved. The CDR3 is made up of 12 amino acids. V was pared by 7 bases and J by 7 bases, with 14 bases between. Germline values: CDR1 SGHAT, CDR2 FQNNGV.

V and J are TRBV6-5 and TRBJ2-1; a possible D gene is TRBD1 (6 bases). The V gene lost 6 bases and the J gene lost 15 bases, with 24 bases spanning the gap. In germline, CDR1 is MNHEY, CDR2 SVGAGI. The CDR3 has 14 amino acids. This CDR3 reads CASSLEPQTQGLFF. The CDR3 DNA sequence: TGTGCCAGCAGCCTCGAGCCCCAAACTCAGGGGCTGTTCTTC.

This sequence joins TRBV27 and TRBJ2-7; TRBD1 agrees at 9 bases. Germline CDR1 is MNHEY and CDR2 is SMNVEV (reference sequence). Losses at the gene ends were 4 bases for V and 6 bases for J; bases not matched to a gene: 7. The CDR3 totals 14 residues. Here the CDR3 DNA reads TGTGCCAGCAGTTCTAATACAGGGGGCGGCGAGCAGTACTTC. Encoded protein: CASSSNTGGGEQYF.

This rearrangement joins TRBV7-8 to TRBJ1-2; the D gene is possibly TRBD1 (5 bases). Trimming took off 1 base at V and 8 bases at J, with 11 bases between the two ends. The CDR3 runs 13 residues. The V gene's germline CDR1 is SGHVS and CDR2 FQNEAQ. DNA of the CDR3: TGTGCCAGCAGCTTAGGAGGGGTGGGCGGCTACACCTTC. Protein sequence: CASSLGGVGGYTF.